This T cell receptor (beta chain) comes out of a study of blood T cell repertoires in COVID-19. This clone was recorded only once. Seattle enrolled patients during active infection and tracked them longitudinally. The protocol was immunoSEQ multiplex PCR, while the TCRdb copy is restricted to in-frame clones and leaves out a portion. The sample has about 160,000 clones, 79% seen once. Sequenced material: peripheral blood. The sequence was obtained from a woman aged 60 to 75 with COVID-19, enrolled during active disease.

CDR3 region: CASSLGTGILNNEQFF. The CDR3 nucleotides read TGTGCCAGCAGCTTGGGGACAGGGATTCTTAACAATGAGCAGTTCTTC. The rearrangement uses TRBV5-5 and TRBJ2-1; 8 bases map to TRBD1. The V and J ends lost 0 bases and 5 bases, in that order; junction bases with no gene match: 7. Germline-derived CDR1 and CDR2 are SGHKS and YYEKEE (reference sequence). CDR3 length equals 16 residues.